This T cell receptor beta chain was captured by sequencing in a study of monozygotic twins with inflammatory bowel disease. Both TCRalpha and TCRbeta cDNA were subjected to two nested PCRs lasting about 17 and 10 cycles. Each CDR3 protein gets one entry in TCRdb, which reprocessed the 5' RACE reads and gives no DNA. Its listing shows approximately 150,000 distinct CDR3 sequences. Germline loops: CDR1 SGHRS, CDR2 YFSETQ. The CDR3 is 14 amino acids. Remarks on this clonotype: The antigen is not known.

Study outcomes and limitations: IBD patients shared fewer clonotypes with other individuals than healthy twins, especially patients with disease activity signs.

This sequence was found in a human donor with ulcerative colitis or Crohn's disease, or a healthy co-twin of an affected twin (not recorded which). The chain is built from TRBV5-1 and TRBJ2-3. The sample taken for sequencing was blood. The CDR3 sequence is CASSLGLGTDTQYF.